The 23 T cell receptor beta chains below all came from one sample that was sequenced in a study of shared clonotypes between healthy human individuals. The repertoire was sequenced with immunoSEQ multiplex PCR; TCRdb's copy has only in-frame clones and lacks some. Of 850,000 to 1,200,000 clones in the sample, around 74% are singletons; the top ten hold 1.4% to 1.5%. The sample consisted of memory CD4+ T cells sorted from blood. Subset of the sample: CD45RA-negative fraction. These receptors were collected from a man aged 18 to 29 in good health.

The chain has TRBV6-6 and TRBJ1-4; D not certain. The V end was cut by 8 bases, the J end by 4 bases, with 11 bases between. Germline CDR1 reads MNHNY; CDR2 reads SVGAGI (reference sequence). The CDR3 runs 13 residues. The CDR3 DNA is TGTGCCAGCCATGGAGGCTATAATGAAAAACTGTTTTTT. Translating it yields CASHGGYNEKLFF.

The V gene is TRBV15, the J gene TRBJ1-1; D remains ambiguous. Trimming removed 1 base from V and 9 bases from J, with 18 bases in between. Germline V gene lookup returns CDR1 LNHNV and CDR2 YYDKDF (reference sequence). The CDR3 has 15 amino acids. The DNA of the CDR3 is TGTGCCACCAGCAGAGCGGGATCCCAGACGGGAAAAGCTTTCTTT. Translated, it gives CATSRAGSQTGKAFF.

The chain links TRBV5-6 to TRBJ2-3, with 8 bases identical to TRBD2. The CDR3 runs 14 residues. Germline-derived CDR1 and CDR2 are SGHDT and YYEEEE. Unmatched junction bases numbered 3, after V lost 5 bases and J lost 1 base. In DNA, the CDR3 is TGTGCCAGCAGGGTTAGCGGGGGCACAGATACGCAGTATTTT. Encoded protein: CASRVSGGTDTQYF. The whole variable domain, filled in from reference TRBV5-6 and TRBJ2-3, reads DAGVTQSPTHLIKTRGQQVTLRCSPKSGHDTVSWYQQALGQGPQFIFQYYEEEERQRGNFPDRFSGHQFPNYSSELNVNALLLGDSALYLCASRVSGGTDTQYFGPGTRLTVL.

V usage is TRBV6-6 and J usage is TRBJ2-1; 11 positions match TRBD2. Germline CDR1 reads MNHNY; CDR2 reads SVGAGI (reference sequence). This CDR3 comprises 15 residues. Trimming removed 5 bases from V and 9 bases from J; junction bases left unmatched: 9. The CDR3 spells CASSTRSGRGGEQFF. CDR3 bases: TGTGCCAGCAGTACCCGTAGCGGGAGGGGGGGTGAGCAGTTCTTC.

This clone was seen repeatedly, ten times or more. The chain employs TRBV10-1 and TRBJ1-6; D might be TRBD1 (5 bases). In germline, CDR1 is WNHNN, CDR2 SYGVQD (reference sequence). The CDR3 runs 14 residues. Trimming removed 10 bases from V and 10 bases from J, with 20 bases in between. Here the CDR3 reads CATRARDERSPLHF. CDR3 coding DNA: TGCGCCACCAGGGCCCGGGACGAAAGGTCACCCCTCCACTTT.

The chain couples TRBV5-1 to TRBJ2-1, with D possibly matching TRBD1 (5 bases). The CDR3 covers 16 residues. CDR1 is SGHRS, CDR2 YFSETQ, per germline. V was trimmed by 4 bases and J by 9 bases, leaving 23 bases between them. CDR3 amino acids: CASSQGSGQGSGEQFF. The CDR3 region has the DNA TGCGCCAGCAGCCAAGGAAGTGGGCAGGGTTCGGGTGAGCAGTTCTTC.

The rearrangement links TRBV4-1 to TRBJ2-7; no definite D call. Germline V lookup: CDR1 MGHRA, CDR2 YSYEKL. V dropped 3 bases and J dropped 0 bases, with 9 bases sitting between them. The CDR3 sequence is 14 residues long. CDR3 sequence reads: CASSQGVLSYEQYF. In DNA, the CDR3 is TGCGCCAGCAGCCAGGGCGTTCTCTCCTACGAGCAGTACTTC.

The J gene is TRBJ2-6, the V gene TRBV7-6, with D uncertain. The CDR3 is 16 residues long. Trimming pared 1 base from V and 2 bases from J, leaving 9 bases between. From germline, CDR1 is SGHVS and CDR2 FNYEAQ. The CDR3 nucleotides read TGTGCCAGCAGCTTAGTGCCTCCCCCTGGGGCCAACGTCCTGACTTTC. Protein: CASSLVPPPGANVLTF.

This clone came up a few times. The chain couples TRBV6-5 to TRBJ1-2; D uncertain. V gave up 0 bases and J gave up 4 bases, with 9 bases separating them. The CDR3 length is 14 residues. The germline V gene has CDR1 MNHEY and CDR2 SVGAGI. This chain's CDR3 is CASSYSAVSYGYTF. The CDR3 DNA is TGTGCCAGCAGTTACTCCGCGGTGAGCTATGGCTACACCTTC.

In this sample, this clone turned up a few times. This chain connects TRBV14 to TRBJ2-3, with TRBD2 identical over 9 bases. V gave up 4 bases and J gave up 7 bases; unmatched junction bases: 6. This CDR3 has 14 residues. CDR1 is SGHDN and CDR2 is FVKESK in the germline V gene. The chain's CDR3 is CASSLSGLANTQYF. The CDR3 coding sequence is TGTGCCAGCAGCCTTTCGGGACTAGCAAATACGCAGTATTTT.

V and J are TRBV29-1 and TRBJ2-5; weak D call: TRBD2 (6 bases). The CDR3 runs to 11 residues. Germline CDR1 is SQVTM and CDR2 is ANQGSEA. The CDR3 coding sequence is TGCGGTAGTGGGACTCAAGAGACCCAGTACTTC. Its translation is CGSGTQETQYF.

This chain uses TRBV28 with TRBJ1-2, with 9 nucleotides matching TRBD1. Trimming removed 5 bases from V and 8 bases from J; junction bases left unmatched: 9. CDR1 and CDR2 from the germline V gene are MDHEN and SYDVKM. The CDR3 covers 14 residues. This CDR3 is CASSLGTGREGYTF. CDR3 bases: TGTGCCAGCAGTCTCGGGACAGGGCGGGAGGGCTACACCTTC.

The V call is TRBV28, the J call TRBJ1-2; the D gene is possibly TRBD1 (6 bases). This CDR3 has 13 residues. Germline CDR1 MDHEN, CDR2 SYDVKM. The V end lost 6 bases, the J end lost 4 bases, and 12 bases lay between the germline ends. CDR3 sequence (DNA): TGTGCCAGCAGAAAGGGGGGGGTCTATGGCTACACCTTC. Residues: CASRKGGVYGYTF.

V gene TRBV14 combines with J gene TRBJ2-1; perhaps D is TRBD1 or TRBD2 (6 bases each). The length of the CDR3 is 15 residues. Germline V lookup: CDR1 SGHDN, CDR2 FVKESK. The germline V and J ends were trimmed by 3 bases and 7 bases, with 16 bases remaining between them. The DNA of the CDR3 is TGTGCCAGCAGCCAGGTCCAGCTAGGGGGGAATGAGCAGTTCTTC. Its translation is CASSQVQLGGNEQFF. The entire variable domain, with the rest obtained from reference TRBV14 and TRBJ2-1, is as follows: EAGVTQFPSHSVIEKGQTVTLRCDPISGHDNLYWYRRVMGKEIKFLLHFVKESKQDESGMPNNRFLAERTGGTYSTLKVQPAELEDSGVYFCASSQVQLGGNEQFFGPGTRLTVL.

The chain is built from TRBV5-5 and TRBJ2-6; D not certain. Between the trimmed V and J ends, which lost 4 bases and 0 bases, there was a span of 5 bases. In germline, CDR1 is SGHKS, CDR2 YYEKEE (reference sequence). CDR3 length equals 14 residues. CDR3 amino acids: CASSILSGANVLTF. For the CDR3, the DNA is TGTGCCAGCAGCATACTCTCTGGGGCCAACGTCCTGACTTTC. Full variable domain (outside the CDR3, taken from reference TRBV5-5 and TRBJ2-6): DAGVTQSPTHLIKTRGQQVTLRCSPISGHKSVSWYQQVLGQGPQFIFQYYEKEERGRGNFPDRFSARQFPNYSSELNVNALLLGDSALYLCASSILSGANVLTFGAGSRLTVL.

The chain is built from TRBV18 and TRBJ2-7; no clear D gene. The CDR3 length is 15 residues. V dropped 2 bases and J dropped 0 bases, with 11 bases sitting between them. The germline gives CDR1 KGHSH, CDR2 LQKENI. The CDR3 DNA is TGTGCCAGCTCACCAACGCCATTAAGCTCCTACGAGCAGTACTTC. It codes for CASSPTPLSSYEQYF.

The chain couples TRBV18 to TRBJ1-3; perhaps TRBD1 as D (6 bases). Germline V gene lookup returns CDR1 KGHSH and CDR2 LQKENI. This CDR3 comprises 13 residues. V shed 2 bases and J shed 9 bases, with 11 bases lying between them. The CDR3 region has the DNA TGTGCCAGCTCACCAAACAGGGAAGGCACCATATATTTT. It translates to CASSPNREGTIYF.

The chain recombines TRBV27 with TRBJ2-7, with a possible D match to TRBD1 (6 bases). This CDR3 is 15 amino acids long. The V end lost 5 bases, the J end lost 4 bases, and 18 bases lay between the germline ends. Looked up from germline, CDR1 is MNHEY and CDR2 is SMNVEV (reference sequence). As DNA, the CDR3 is TGTGCCAGCAGTCCAAACTCAGGGGTACCATACGAGCAGTACTTC. The encoded protein is CASSPNSGVPYEQYF.

The gene calls are TRBV9 and TRBJ2-7; 7 bases are shared with TRBD2. Germline-derived CDR1 and CDR2 are SGDLS and YYNGEE. The trim removed 4 bases at V and 6 bases at J, leaving 16 bases unmatched. This CDR3 is 16 amino acids long. For the CDR3, the DNA is TGTGCCAGCAGCAGTTCCGCCGGGGCTAGCGGCCTCGAGCAGTACTTC. As protein: CASSSSAGASGLEQYF.

The chain has TRBV11-2 and TRBJ1-3, with TRBD1 matching over 7 bases. The CDR3 covers 16 residues. V lost 2 bases and J lost 4; bases outside the gene matches: 8. Per germline, CDR1 SGHAT and CDR2 FQNNGV. CDR3 loop: CASSLNEGARGNTIYF. CDR3 bases: TGTGCCAGCAGCTTAAATGAGGGGGCGCGGGGAAACACCATATATTTT.

The chain carries TRBV4-1 and TRBJ1-1; D remains ambiguous. V lost 4 bases and J lost 5, with 11 bases in between. This CDR3 has 13 amino acids. The germline V gene has CDR1 MGHRA and CDR2 YSYEKL. The CDR3 loop is CASSRKDFTEAFF. The CDR3 DNA is TGCGCCAGCAGCCGAAAGGATTTTACTGAAGCTTTCTTT.

This rearrangement joins TRBV30 to TRBJ1-6, with a weak D call TRBD1 (5 bases). The CDR3 is made up of 15 amino acids. V lost 4 bases, J lost 0 bases, and 10 bases lay in between. Germline values: CDR1 GTSNPN, CDR2 SVGIG (reference sequence). The CDR3 DNA sequence: TGTGCCTGGACGGGACGCAGCTCCTATAATTCACCCCTCCACTTT. Its protein product is CAWTGRSSYNSPLHF. The full variable domain, completed using reference TRBV30 and TRBJ1-6, is SQTIHQWPATLVQPVGSPLSLECTVEGTSNPNLYWYRQAAGRGLQLLFYSVGIGQISSEVPQNLSASRPQDRQFILSSKKLLLSDSGFYLCAWTGRSSYNSPLHFGNGTRLTVT.

V usage is TRBV19 and J usage is TRBJ1-5; D unresolved. This CDR3 has 15 residues. Germline-derived CDR1 and CDR2 are LNHDA and SQIVND (reference sequence). V lost 5 bases, J lost 0 bases, and 11 bases lay in between. DNA of the CDR3: TGTGCCAGTAGTTCCAGACTACATAGCAATCAGCCCCAGCATTTT. Its translation: CASSSRLHSNQPQHF.